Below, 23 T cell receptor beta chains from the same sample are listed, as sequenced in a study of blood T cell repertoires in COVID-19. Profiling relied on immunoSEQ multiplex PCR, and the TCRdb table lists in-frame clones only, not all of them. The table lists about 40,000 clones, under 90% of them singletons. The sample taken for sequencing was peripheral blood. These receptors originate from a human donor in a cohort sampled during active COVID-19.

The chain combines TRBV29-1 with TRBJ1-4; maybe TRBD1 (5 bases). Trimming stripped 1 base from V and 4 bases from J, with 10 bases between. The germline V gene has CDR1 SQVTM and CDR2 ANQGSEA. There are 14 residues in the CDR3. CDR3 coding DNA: TGCAGCGTTGAAGTCCAGGGATTTAATGAAAAACTGTTTTTT. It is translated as CSVEVQGFNEKLFF.

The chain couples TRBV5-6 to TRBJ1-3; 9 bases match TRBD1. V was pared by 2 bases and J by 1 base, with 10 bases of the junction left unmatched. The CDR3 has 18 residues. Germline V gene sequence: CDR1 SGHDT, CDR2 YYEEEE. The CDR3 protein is CASSFGTGKIGSGNTIYF. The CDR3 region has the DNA TGTGCCAGCAGCTTCGGGACAGGGAAAATAGGATCTGGAAACACCATATATTTT.

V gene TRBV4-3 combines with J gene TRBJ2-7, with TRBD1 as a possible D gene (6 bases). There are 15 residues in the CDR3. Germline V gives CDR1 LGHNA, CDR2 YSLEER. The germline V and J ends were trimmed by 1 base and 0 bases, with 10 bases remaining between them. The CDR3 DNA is TGCGCCAGCAGCCAAGCCAGGGGAAGCTCCTACGAGCAGTACTTC. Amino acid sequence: CASSQARGSSYEQYF.

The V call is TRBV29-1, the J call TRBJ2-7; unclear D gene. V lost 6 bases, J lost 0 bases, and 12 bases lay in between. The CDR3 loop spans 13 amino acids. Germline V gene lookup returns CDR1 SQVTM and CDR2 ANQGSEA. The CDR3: CSVLATDSYEQYF. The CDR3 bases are TGCAGCGTCCTCGCGACTGACTCCTACGAGCAGTACTTC.

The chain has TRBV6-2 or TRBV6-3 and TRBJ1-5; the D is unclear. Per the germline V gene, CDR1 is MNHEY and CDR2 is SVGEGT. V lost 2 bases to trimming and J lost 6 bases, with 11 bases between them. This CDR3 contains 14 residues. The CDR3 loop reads CASSYRGYSQPQHF. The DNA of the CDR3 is TGTGCCAGCAGTTACCGGGGATATAGTCAGCCCCAGCATTTT.

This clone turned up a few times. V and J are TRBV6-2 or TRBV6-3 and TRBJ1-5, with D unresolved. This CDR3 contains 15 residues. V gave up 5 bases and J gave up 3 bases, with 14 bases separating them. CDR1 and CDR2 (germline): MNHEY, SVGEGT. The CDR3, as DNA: TGTGCCAGCAGTCCGACACCTTTCCCCAATCAGCCCCAGCATTTT. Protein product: CASSPTPFPNQPQHF.

CDR3 nucleotide sequence: TGCAGCGCCAACAAGTGGCGGGGGAACCACTACGAGCAGTACTTC. Translating it yields CSANKWRGNHYEQYF. The chain has TRBV29-1 and TRBJ2-7, with TRBD2 matching over 7 bases. CDR3 length: 15 amino acids. The V gene end was trimmed by 7 bases and the J gene end by 3 bases; junction bases not matched to a gene: 15. Germline V gene data show CDR1 as SQVTM and CDR2 as ANQGSEA.

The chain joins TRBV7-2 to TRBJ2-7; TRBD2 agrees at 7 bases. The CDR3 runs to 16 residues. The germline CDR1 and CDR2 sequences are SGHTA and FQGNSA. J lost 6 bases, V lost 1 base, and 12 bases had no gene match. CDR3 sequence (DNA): TGTGCCAGCAGCTTAGGGGAGGGCAGGGTCCCTTTCGAGCAGTACTTC. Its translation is CASSLGEGRVPFEQYF.

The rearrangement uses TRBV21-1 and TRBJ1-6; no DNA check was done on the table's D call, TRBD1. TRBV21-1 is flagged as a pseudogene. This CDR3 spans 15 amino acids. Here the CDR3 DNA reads TGTGCCAGCAGCAAAGCTAGGACAGTTAATTCACCCCTCCACTTT. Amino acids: CASSKARTVNSPLHF.

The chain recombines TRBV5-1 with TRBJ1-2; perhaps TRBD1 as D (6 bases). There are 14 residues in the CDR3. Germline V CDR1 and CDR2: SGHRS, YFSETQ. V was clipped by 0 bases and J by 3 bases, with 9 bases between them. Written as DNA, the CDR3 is TGCGCCAGCAGCTTGGAACAGGGATACTATGGCTACACCTTC. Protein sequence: CASSLEQGYYGYTF.

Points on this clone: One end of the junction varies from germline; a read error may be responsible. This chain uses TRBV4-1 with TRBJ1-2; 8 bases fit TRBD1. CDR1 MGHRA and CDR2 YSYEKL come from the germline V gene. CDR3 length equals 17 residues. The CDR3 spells CASSQESTGQEIFGYTF. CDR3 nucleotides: TGCGCCAGCAGTCAAGAAAGCACGGGACAGGAGATCTTTGGCTACACCTTC.

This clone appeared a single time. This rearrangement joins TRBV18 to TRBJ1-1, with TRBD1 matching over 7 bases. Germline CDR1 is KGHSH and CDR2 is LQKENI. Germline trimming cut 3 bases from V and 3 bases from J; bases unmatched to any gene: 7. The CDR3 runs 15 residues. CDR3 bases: TGTGCCAGCTCACCTAATGACAGGGAGGACACTGAAGCTTTCTTT. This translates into CASSPNDREDTEAFF.

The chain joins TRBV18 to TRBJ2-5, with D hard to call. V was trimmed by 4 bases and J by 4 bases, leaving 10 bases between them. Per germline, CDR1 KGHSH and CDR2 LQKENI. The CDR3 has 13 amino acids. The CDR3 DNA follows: TGTGCCAGCTCACGAAGTCCAGGAGAGACCCAGTACTTC. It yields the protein CASSRSPGETQYF.

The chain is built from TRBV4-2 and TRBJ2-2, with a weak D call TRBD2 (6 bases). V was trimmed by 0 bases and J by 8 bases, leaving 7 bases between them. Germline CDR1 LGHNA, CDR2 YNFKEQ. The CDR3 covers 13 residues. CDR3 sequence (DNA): TGTGCCAGCAGCCAAGAGGAGGGAGGGGAGCTGTTTTTT. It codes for CASSQEEGGELFF.

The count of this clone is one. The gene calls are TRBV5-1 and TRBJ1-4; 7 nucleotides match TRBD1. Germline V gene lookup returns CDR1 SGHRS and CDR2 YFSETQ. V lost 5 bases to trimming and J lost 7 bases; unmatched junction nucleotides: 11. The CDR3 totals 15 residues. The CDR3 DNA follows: TGCGCCAGCAGTTCCGAGGGGGCGCGAGGTGAAAAACTGTTTTTT. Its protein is CASSSEGARGEKLFF.

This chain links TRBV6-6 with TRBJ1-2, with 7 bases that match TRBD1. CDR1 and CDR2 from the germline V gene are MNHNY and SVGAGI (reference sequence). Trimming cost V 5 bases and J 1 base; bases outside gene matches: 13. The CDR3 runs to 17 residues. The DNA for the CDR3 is TGTGCCAGCAGTCTCGACTTTACAGGGGACATTAACTATGGCTACACCTTC. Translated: CASSLDFTGDINYGYTF.

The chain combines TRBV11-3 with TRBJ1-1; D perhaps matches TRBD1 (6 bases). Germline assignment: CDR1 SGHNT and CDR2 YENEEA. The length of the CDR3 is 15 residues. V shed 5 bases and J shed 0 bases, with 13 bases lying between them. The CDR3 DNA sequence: TGTGCCAGCAGCCAAGACAGGAAACTGAACACTGAAGCTTTCTTT. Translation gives CASSQDRKLNTEAFF.

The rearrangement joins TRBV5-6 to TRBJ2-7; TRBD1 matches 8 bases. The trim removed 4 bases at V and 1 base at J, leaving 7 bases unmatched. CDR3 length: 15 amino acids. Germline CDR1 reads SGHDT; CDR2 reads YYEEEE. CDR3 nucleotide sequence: TGTGCCAGCAGCCGAGGGACAGGTCTTTCCTACGAGCAGTACTTC. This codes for CASSRGTGLSYEQYF.

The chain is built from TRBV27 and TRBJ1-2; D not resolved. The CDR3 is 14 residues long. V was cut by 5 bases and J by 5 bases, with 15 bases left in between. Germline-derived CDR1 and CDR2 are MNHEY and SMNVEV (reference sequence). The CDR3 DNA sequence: TGTGCCAGCAGTCCGTCTTCAGGCCTTTATGGCTACACCTTC. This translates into CASSPSSGLYGYTF.

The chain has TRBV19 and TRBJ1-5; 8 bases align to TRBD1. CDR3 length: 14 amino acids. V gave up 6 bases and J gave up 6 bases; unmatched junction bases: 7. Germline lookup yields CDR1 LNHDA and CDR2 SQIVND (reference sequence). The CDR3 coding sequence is TGTGCCAGTAGCCCCAGTCAGGGGGCTCAGCCCCAGCATTTT. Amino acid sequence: CASSPSQGAQPQHF.

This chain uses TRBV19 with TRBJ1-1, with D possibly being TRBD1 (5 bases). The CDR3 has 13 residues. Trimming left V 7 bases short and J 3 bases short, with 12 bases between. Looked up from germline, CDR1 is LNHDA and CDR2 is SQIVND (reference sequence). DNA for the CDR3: TGTGCCAGTATCCCGCAGGGTGACACTGAAGCTTTCTTT. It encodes CASIPQGDTEAFF.

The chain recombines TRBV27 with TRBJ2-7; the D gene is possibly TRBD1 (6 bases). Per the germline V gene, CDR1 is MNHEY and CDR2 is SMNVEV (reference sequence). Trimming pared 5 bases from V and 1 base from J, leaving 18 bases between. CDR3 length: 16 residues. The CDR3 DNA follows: TGTGCCAGCAGTGCCCGGACAGATCCAACTTCCTACGAGCAGTACTTC. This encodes CASSARTDPTSYEQYF.

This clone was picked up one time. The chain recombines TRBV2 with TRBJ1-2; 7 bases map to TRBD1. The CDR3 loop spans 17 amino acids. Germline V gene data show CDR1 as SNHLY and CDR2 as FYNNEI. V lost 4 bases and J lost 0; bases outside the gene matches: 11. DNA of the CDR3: TGTGCCAGCAGTGGGGACAGTACGACCCAAGCTAACTATGGCTACACCTTC. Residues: CASSGDSTTQANYGYTF.